These 23 T cell receptor beta chains came from one sample sequenced in a study of CD8 T cells in Susac syndrome. RNA totalling about 0.5 to 1 ug underwent reverse transcription with random hexamers. TCRdb passed the immunoSEQ multiplex PCR reads through MiXCR, listing each CDR3 protein once. Among approximately 110,000 distinct CDR3 sequences listed, over 85% were seen once. Material for sequencing was CD4+ T cells from PBMCs. The receptor set was obtained from a human donor in good health.

The chain has TRBV5-1 and TRBJ2-1; TRBD2 matches at 8 bases. V shed 3 bases and J 7 bases; nucleotides not matched to a gene: 12. Germline CDR1 SGHRS, CDR2 YFSETQ. The CDR3 spans 16 residues. In nucleotides, the CDR3 is TGCGCCAGCAGCTCCGGGGCCACGGGGGGGCGTAATGAGCAGTTCTTC. It codes for CASSSGATGGRNEQFF. The full variable domain, with the rest looked up from reference TRBV5-1 and TRBJ2-1, is KAGVTQTPRYLIKTRGQQVTLSCSPISGHRSVSWYQQTPGQGLQFLFEYFSETQRNKGNFPGRFSGRQFSNSRSEMNVSTLELGDSALYLCASSSGATGGRNEQFFGPGTRLTVL.

This CDR3 reads CASSLGQGIYEQYF. The CDR3 nucleotides are TGCGCCAGCAGCTTGGGGCAGGGGATATACGAGCAGTACTTC. The chain combines TRBV5-1 with TRBJ2-7, with D tentatively TRBD1 (6 bases). CDR3 length equals 14 residues. Between the trimmed V and J ends, which lost 0 bases and 4 bases, there was a span of 11 bases. Germline V CDR1 and CDR2: SGHRS, YFSETQ.

J is TRBJ2-1 and V is TRBV6-5, with TRBD2 matching over 7 bases. CDR1 and CDR2 (germline): MNHEY, SVGAGI. CDR3 length: 16 amino acids. The trim removed 4 bases at V and 1 base at J, leaving 7 bases unmatched. In nucleotides, the CDR3 is TGTGCCAGCAGTTCCCGTGATAGCGGGTCCTACAATGAGCAGTTCTTC. Protein sequence: CASSSRDSGSYNEQFF.

The rearrangement uses TRBV7-9 and TRBJ2-7; no definite D call. CDR3 size: 12 residues. V was clipped by 8 bases and J by 4 bases, with 12 bases between them. Germline V gives CDR1 SEHNR, CDR2 FQNEAQ (reference sequence). CDR3 sequence (DNA): TGTGCCAGCTCCCTCGGATCTTACGAGCAGTACTTC. Protein: CASSLGSYEQYF.

The chain carries TRBV20-1 and TRBJ2-5; the D gene is possibly TRBD2 (6 bases). This CDR3 contains 17 residues. Germline CDR1 and CDR2: DFQATT and SNEGSKA (reference sequence). Deletions cut 1 base from V and 2 bases from J, with 20 bases between. The CDR3 sequence: CSARGFASGVQQETQYF. CDR3 bases: TGCAGTGCTAGAGGTTTCGCTTCGGGAGTGCAACAAGAGACCCAGTACTTC.

V usage is TRBV27 and J usage is TRBJ1-1; TRBD1 matches at 7 bases. The junction had 4 bases not matched to a gene; V was cut back by 5 bases and J by 4 bases. The CDR3 loop spans 13 amino acids. Germline V gene lookup returns CDR1 MNHEY and CDR2 SMNVEV (reference sequence). The CDR3 reads CASSRPGGTEAFF. Here the CDR3 DNA reads TGTGCCAGCAGTCGCCCAGGGGGCACTGAAGCTTTCTTT.

This chain uses TRBV27 with TRBJ2-1; possibly TRBD1 or TRBD2 for D (5 bases each). The CDR3 has 18 amino acids. Germline V CDR1 and CDR2: MNHEY, SMNVEV (reference sequence). Trimming removed 5 bases from V and 4 bases from J, with 24 bases in between. As DNA, the CDR3 is TGTGCCAGCAGTCCGAGTTCCCGGGACCTCGGCCGTTACAATGAGCAGTTCTTC. It is translated as CASSPSSRDLGRYNEQFF.

The V gene is TRBV20-1, the J gene TRBJ2-5; D is unclear. The germline gives CDR1 DFQATT, CDR2 SNEGSKA (reference sequence). Trimming stripped 0 bases from V and 1 base from J, with 9 bases between. The CDR3 consists of 14 residues. The DNA for the CDR3 is TGCAGTGCTAGAGATCTCCGCACCCAAGAGACCCAGTACTTC. This codes for CSARDLRTQETQYF.

This rearrangement joins TRBV7-9 to TRBJ1-1; 7 bases are shared with TRBD1. CDR1 and CDR2 from the germline V gene are SEHNR and FQNEAQ (reference sequence). V dropped 4 bases and J dropped 4; count of bases not matched to a gene: 6. CDR3 length: 14 residues. The CDR3 here is CASSSYRDSTEAFF. The DNA of the CDR3 is TGTGCCAGCAGCTCCTACCGGGACAGCACTGAAGCTTTCTTT. The variable domain in full, with the rest retrieved from reference TRBV7-9 and TRBJ1-1, is DTGVSQNPRHKITKRGQNVTFRCDPISEHNRLYWYRQTLGQGPEFLTYFQNEAQLEKSRLLSDRFSAERPKGSFSTLEIQRTEQGDSAMYLCASSSYRDSTEAFFGQGTRLTVV.

The V gene is TRBV7-2, the J gene TRBJ2-5; D gene unclear. The CDR3 runs 14 residues. V gave up 1 base and J gave up 5 bases, with 11 bases separating them. Per germline, CDR1 SGHTA and CDR2 FQGNSA. The CDR3 region is CASSLVPKRETQYF. DNA of the CDR3: TGTGCCAGCAGCTTAGTACCCAAGAGGGAGACCCAGTACTTC.

The chain carries TRBV5-6 and TRBJ2-6; TRBD2 aligns across 11 bases. This CDR3 has 18 amino acids. V trimming: 4 bases; J trimming: 0 bases; junction bases outside the gene matches: 6. Germline CDR1 is SGHDT and CDR2 is YYEEEE. Written as DNA, the CDR3 is TGTGCCAGCAGCACCAGACTAGCGGGATACTCTGGGGCCAACGTCCTGACTTTC. Its protein is CASSTRLAGYSGANVLTF.

This chain joins TRBV29-1 and TRBJ2-5, with D perhaps TRBD1 (6 bases). This CDR3 has 17 residues. Deletions cut 5 bases from V and 1 base from J, with 23 bases between. Germline V gene sequence: CDR1 SQVTM, CDR2 ANQGSEA. The CDR3 loop is CSVLYFSGTSTQETQYF. The CDR3 nucleotides are TGCAGCGTTCTTTACTTCTCCGGGACAAGTACCCAAGAGACCCAGTACTTC. Together with reference TRBV29-1 and TRBJ2-5, the CDR3 gives the full variable domain: SAVISQKPSRDICQRGTSLTIQCQVDSQVTMMFWYRQQPGQSLTLIATANQGSEATYESGFVIDKFPISRPNLTFSTLTVSNMSPEDSSIYLCSVLYFSGTSTQETQYFGPGTRLLVL.

This clonotype was seen once. The V gene is TRBV9, the J gene TRBJ2-2; D gene uncertain. The CDR3 extends over 13 amino acids. V dropped 2 bases and J dropped 2 bases, with 4 bases sitting between them. The germline V gene encodes CDR1 SGDLS and CDR2 YYNGEE. As DNA, the CDR3 is TGTGCCAGCAGCGTGGATAACACCGGGGAGCTGTTTTTT. It specifies CASSVDNTGELFF.

This chain connects TRBV6-2 or TRBV6-3 to TRBJ1-5, with D maybe TRBD1 (5 bases). This CDR3 has 16 amino acids. V gave up 3 bases and J gave up 3 bases, with 15 bases separating them. CDR1 and CDR2 (germline): MNHEY, SVGEGT. CDR3 bases: TGTGCCAGCAGTTATCAGCCAGGGCAGTACAATCAGCCCCAGCATTTT. As protein: CASSYQPGQYNQPQHF.

Notes on this clonotype: The junction shows a germline mismatch at one end, possibly a read error. V gene TRBV20-1 combines with J gene TRBJ1-2, with TRBD1 identical over 8 bases. Germline CDR1 is DFQATT and CDR2 is SNEGSKA (reference sequence). The length of the CDR3 is 10 residues. In nucleotides, the CDR3 is TGCAGTGCTAGGACGACAGGGGCCGCCTTC. As protein: CSARTTGAAF.

The V call is TRBV7-9, the J call TRBJ2-5; no clear D gene. The CDR3 is 13 amino acids. V dropped 5 bases and J dropped 5 bases, with 12 bases sitting between them. The germline gives CDR1 SEHNR, CDR2 FQNEAQ (reference sequence). This chain's CDR3 is CASSASGQETQYF. For the CDR3, the DNA is TGTGCCAGCAGCGCCTCTGGCCAGGAGACCCAGTACTTC.

This sequence joins TRBV24-1 and TRBJ1-2; 8 bases line up with TRBD1. CDR1 KGHDR and CDR2 SFDVKD come from the germline V gene. The CDR3 contains 16 residues. The V segment lost 7 bases and the J segment 0 bases; nucleotides outside the gene matches: 9. CDR3 bases: TGTGCCACCAGAAAGGACAGGGCGCGAACTAACTATGGCTACACCTTC. Amino acids: CATRKDRARTNYGYTF.

This sequence joins TRBV7-9 and TRBJ1-5; TRBD1 is a possible D gene (6 bases). The CDR3 has 15 amino acids. The germline gives CDR1 SEHNR, CDR2 FQNEAQ (reference sequence). V lost 6 bases and J lost 2, with 14 bases in between. The CDR3 region is CASSSSSGGNQPQHF. The CDR3 region has the DNA TGTGCCAGCAGTTCTTCTTCAGGGGGCAATCAGCCCCAGCATTTT.

V is TRBV29-1 and J is TRBJ1-1; no reliable D call. Germline V CDR1 and CDR2: SQVTM, ANQGSEA. This CDR3 comprises 15 residues. V was shortened by 7 bases and J by 8 bases, with 26 bases between the two germline ends. This CDR3 is CSARGQAGVIGEAFF. Written as DNA, the CDR3 is TGCAGCGCCCGGGGTCAAGCTGGCGTTATCGGGGAAGCTTTCTTT. The full variable domain, completed using reference TRBV29-1 and TRBJ1-1, is SAVISQKPSRDICQRGTSLTIQCQVDSQVTMMFWYRQQPGQSLTLIATANQGSEATYESGFVIDKFPISRPNLTFSTLTVSNMSPEDSSIYLCSARGQAGVIGEAFFGQGTRLTVV.

In nucleotides, the CDR3 is TGTGCCAGCAGTGAAATGGCGGTTGAGCAGTTCTTC. Translation: CASSEMAVEQFF. This chain uses TRBV2 with TRBJ2-1; no clear D. The germline V gene encodes CDR1 SNHLY and CDR2 FYNNEI. Trimming took off 2 bases at V and 9 bases at J, with 8 bases between the two ends. The CDR3 has 12 amino acids.

The chain links TRBV7-9 to TRBJ2-7; no reliable D call. Trimming cost V 7 bases and J 1 base, with 11 bases left between them. The CDR3 has 13 residues. Germline CDR1 reads SEHNR; CDR2 reads FQNEAQ (reference sequence). This CDR3 reads CASTPAASYEQYF. Written as DNA, the CDR3 is TGTGCCAGCACCCCGGCAGCTTCCTACGAGCAGTACTTC.

The count of this clonotype is one. The rearrangement joins TRBV29-1 to TRBJ1-2; D call uncertain. The CDR3 sequence is 10 residues long. Germline V gene data show CDR1 as SQVTM and CDR2 as ANQGSEA. With 3 bases removed from V and 8 bases from J, the gap between germline ends came to 7 bases. This chain's CDR3 is CSVDGPGYTF. The CDR3 DNA reads TGCAGCGTTGACGGGCCCGGCTACACCTTC.

V gene TRBV5-1 combines with J gene TRBJ1-4; D is possibly TRBD1 (6 bases). The CDR3 consists of 15 residues. Trimming stripped 4 bases from V and 7 bases from J, with 17 bases between. CDR1 is SGHRS, CDR2 YFSETQ, per germline. The CDR3 region is CASSPGGAGSEKLFF. The CDR3 DNA reads as TGCGCCAGCAGCCCCGGGGGGGCAGGGAGTGAAAAACTGTTTTTT.